These 7 T cell receptor beta chains were sequenced from one sample in a study of regulatory and conventional T cells in RAG deficiency (dated by TCRdb to 2015 to 2018). Before genomic DNA extraction, conventional CD4+ T cells were purified from blood as CD25-low CD127-high cells. The library was built by means of the immunoSEQ multiplex PCR assay. Drawn from immuneACCESS, this table holds only the in-frame rearrangements with V and J called that TCRdb kept. Clones are partly lost; checked studies trace under half to an unresolved V gene and leave the rest unexplained. Present in this sample are roughly 12,000 clones, 85% to 95% of which were seen just once. 0.9% to 1.2% of the sample is in the top ten clones. The sample was also reused in another study, on regulatory T cells. Drawing on the second study: For the multiplex PCR, 52 forward TRBV primers and 13 reverse TRBJ primers were used, and amplification bias was corrected with both assay-based and computational methods.

The sequencing sample was made of CD4+ effector T cells sorted from blood. These receptors were taken from a human donor in good health.

This clone was recorded once. The CDR3 is CASSRRQGAQLGDTEAFF. CDR3 in DNA: TGTGCCAGCAGCCGTAGACAGGGGGCCCAACTAGGGGACACTGAAGCTTTCTTT. The chain carries TRBV5-5 and TRBJ1-1; 10 positions agree with TRBD1. Germline CDR1 is SGHKS and CDR2 is YYEKEE (reference sequence). The CDR3 is 18 residues long. Losses at the gene ends were 4 bases for V and 3 bases for J; bases not matched to a gene: 15.

This clone was seen a single time. The rearrangement joins TRBV5-1 to TRBJ2-2; 8 nucleotides align to TRBD1. The V and J ends lost 5 bases and 5 bases, in that order; junction bases with no gene match: 5. The V gene's germline CDR1 is SGHRS and CDR2 YFSETQ. This CDR3 spans 14 amino acids. For the CDR3, the DNA is TGCGCCAGCAGTCAGGGGGCTGGAACCGGGGAGCTGTTTTTT. Encoded protein: CASSQGAGTGELFF.

The chain combines TRBV2 with TRBJ1-1, with TRBD1 matching over 9 bases. Germline V gene data show CDR1 as SNHLY and CDR2 as FYNNEI. The CDR3 sequence is 14 residues long. V lost 5 bases, J lost 4 bases, and 5 bases stayed unmatched. The CDR3 nucleotides read TGTGCCAGCAGTAAAAACAGGGGGCTCACTGAAGCTTTCTTT. It yields the protein CASSKNRGLTEAFF.

This chain joins TRBV2 and TRBJ1-1; 8 bases fit TRBD1. The CDR3 extends over 14 amino acids. The ends lost 1 base at V and 5 bases at J; junction bases unmatched: 3. CDR1 and CDR2 (germline): SNHLY, FYNNEI. The CDR3 region is CASSEDRGRTEAFF. The DNA of the CDR3 is TGTGCCAGCAGTGAAGACAGGGGGAGAACTGAAGCTTTCTTT.

In this sample, this clone turned up once. The chain is built from TRBV29-1 and TRBJ1-2; 7 bases are a match to TRBD1. Trimming removed 3 bases from V and 5 bases from J; junction bases left unmatched: 6. The V gene's germline CDR1 is SQVTM and CDR2 ANQGSEA. The CDR3 has 13 amino acids. The CDR3 nucleotides are TGCAGCGTTGAGGCAGGGGGTATATATGGCTACACCTTC. Translating gives CSVEAGGIYGYTF.

This chain uses TRBV7-2 with TRBJ1-2; D might be TRBD1 (6 bases). Trimming shortened V by 3 bases and J by 2 bases, and 10 bases separated the two germline ends. Per the germline V gene, CDR1 is SGHTA and CDR2 is FQGNSA. CDR3 size: 14 residues. The DNA of the CDR3 is TGTGCCAGCAGCTTGACCAGGGGAAACTATGGCTACACCTTC. Translating it yields CASSLTRGNYGYTF.

This clone was seen only once. At the DNA level, this CDR3 is encoded by other sequences in the same sample as well. V and J are TRBV30 and TRBJ1-2, with D maybe TRBD1 (6 bases). Deletions cut 3 bases from V and 4 bases from J, with 12 bases between. The germline CDR1 and CDR2 sequences are GTSNPN and SVGIG (reference sequence). The CDR3 sequence is 13 residues long. The CDR3 region is CAWRTRDTYGYTF. The CDR3 DNA reads TGTGCCTGGAGGACTCGGGACACCTATGGCTACACCTTC.